The 2 T cell receptor beta chains given below trace back to one sample, sequenced in a study of CD8 T cells in acute hepatitis C reinfection. Only in-frame clones appear in the TCRdb table, and some are missing; sequencing was by immunoSEQ multiplex PCR. The sample carries some 40,000 clones, 80% to 90% recorded once. As for time point: naive CD8 control sorted from an acute-time-point sample. The sequenced sample was naive CD8+ T cells from PBMCs. These receptors all stem from a man in his thirties or forties with chronic hepatitis C.

This clone turned up a few times. The chain is built from TRBV25-1 and TRBJ1-5; tentatively, D is TRBD1 (5 bases). The CDR3 loop spans 14 amino acids. The V gene lost 0 bases and the J gene lost 7 bases, with 10 bases spanning the gap. The germline V gene encodes CDR1 MGHDK and CDR2 SYGVNS. CDR3 nucleotides: TGTGCCAGCAGTGAATACAGGGACGGACAGCCCCAGCATTTT. Translating gives CASSEYRDGQPQHF. The variable domain in full, completed from reference TRBV25-1 and TRBJ1-5, reads EADIYQTPRYLVIGTGKKITLECSQTMGHDKMYWYQQDPGMELHLIHYSYGVNSTEKGDLSSESTVSRIRTEHFPLTLESARPSHTSQYLCASSEYRDGQPQHFGDGTRLSIL.

This chain joins TRBV5-6 and TRBJ2-1; D gene ambiguous. Germline CDR1 and CDR2: SGHDT and YYEEEE. The CDR3 length is 15 residues. V shed 4 bases and J shed 1 base, with 12 bases lying between them. CDR3 bases: TGTGCCAGCAGCGGGTGGACGGATTCCTACAATGAGCAGTTCTTC. Amino acid sequence: CASSGWTDSYNEQFF. The full variable domain, with the rest looked up from reference TRBV5-6 and TRBJ2-1, is DAGVTQSPTHLIKTRGQQVTLRCSPKSGHDTVSWYQQALGQGPQFIFQYYEEEERQRGNFPDRFSGHQFPNYSSELNVNALLLGDSALYLCASSGWTDSYNEQFFGPGTRLTVL.